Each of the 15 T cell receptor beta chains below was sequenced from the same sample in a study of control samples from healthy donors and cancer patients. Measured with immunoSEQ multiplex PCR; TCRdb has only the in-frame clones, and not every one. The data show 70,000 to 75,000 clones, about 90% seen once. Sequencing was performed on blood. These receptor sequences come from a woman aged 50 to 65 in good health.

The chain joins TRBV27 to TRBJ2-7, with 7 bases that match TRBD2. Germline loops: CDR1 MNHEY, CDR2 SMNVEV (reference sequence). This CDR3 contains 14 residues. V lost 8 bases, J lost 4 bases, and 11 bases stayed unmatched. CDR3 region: CASCQGRGNYEQYF. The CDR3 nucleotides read TGTGCCAGCTGTCAAGGGCGGGGGAATTACGAGCAGTACTTC.

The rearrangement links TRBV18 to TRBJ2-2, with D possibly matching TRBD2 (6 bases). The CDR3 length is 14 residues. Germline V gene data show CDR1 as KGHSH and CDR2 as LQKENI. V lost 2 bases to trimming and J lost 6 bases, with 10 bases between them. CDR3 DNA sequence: TGTGCCAGCTCACCATTCGGAGGGTCCGGGGAGCTGTTTTTT. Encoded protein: CASSPFGGSGELFF.

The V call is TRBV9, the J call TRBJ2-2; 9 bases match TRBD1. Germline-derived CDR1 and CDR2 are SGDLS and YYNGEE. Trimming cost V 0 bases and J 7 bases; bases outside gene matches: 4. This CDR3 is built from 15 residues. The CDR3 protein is CASSVDRGQGGELFF. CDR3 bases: TGTGCCAGCAGCGTAGACAGGGGGCAGGGCGGGGAGCTGTTTTTT.

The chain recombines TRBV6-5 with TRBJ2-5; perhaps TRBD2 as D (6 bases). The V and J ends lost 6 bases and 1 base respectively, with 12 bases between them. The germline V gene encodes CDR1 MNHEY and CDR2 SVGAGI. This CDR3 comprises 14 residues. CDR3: CASRAGLLQETQYF. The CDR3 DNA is TGTGCCAGCAGGGCGGGGTTACTCCAAGAGACCCAGTACTTC.

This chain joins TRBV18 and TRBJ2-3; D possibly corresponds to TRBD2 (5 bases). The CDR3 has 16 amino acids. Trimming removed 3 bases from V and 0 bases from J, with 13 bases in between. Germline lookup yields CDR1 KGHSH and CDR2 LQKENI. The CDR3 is CASSPIRGPSTDTQYF. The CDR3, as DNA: TGTGCCAGCTCACCGATACGCGGGCCTAGCACAGATACGCAGTATTTT.

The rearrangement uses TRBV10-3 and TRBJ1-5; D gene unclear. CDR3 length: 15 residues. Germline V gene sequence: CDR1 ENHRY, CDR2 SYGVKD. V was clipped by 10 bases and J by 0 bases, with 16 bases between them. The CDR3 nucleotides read TGTGCCACCAACAACCAAGACGCTAGCAATCAGCCCCAGCATTTT. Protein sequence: CATNNQDASNQPQHF.

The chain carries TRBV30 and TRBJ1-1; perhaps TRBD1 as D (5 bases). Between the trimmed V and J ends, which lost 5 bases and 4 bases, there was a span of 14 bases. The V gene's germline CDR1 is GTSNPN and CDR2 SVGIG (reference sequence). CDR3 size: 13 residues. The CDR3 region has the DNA TGTGCCTGGGGCGGTGGGGGGGGCACTGAAGCTTTCTTT. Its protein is CAWGGGGGTEAFF.

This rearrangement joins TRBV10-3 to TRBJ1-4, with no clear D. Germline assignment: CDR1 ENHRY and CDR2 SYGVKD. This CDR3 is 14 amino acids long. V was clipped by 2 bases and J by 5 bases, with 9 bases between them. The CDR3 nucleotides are TGTGCCATCAGTGAGACCAGTGGGAATGAAAAACTGTTTTTT. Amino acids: CAISETSGNEKLFF.

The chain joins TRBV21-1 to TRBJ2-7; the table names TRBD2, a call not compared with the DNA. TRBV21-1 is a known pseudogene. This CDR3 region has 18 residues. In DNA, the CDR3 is TGTGCCAGCAGCAAAGGAACGAGAGGGACTTATGGTTCCTACGAGCAGTACTTC. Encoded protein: CASSKGTRGTYGSYEQYF.

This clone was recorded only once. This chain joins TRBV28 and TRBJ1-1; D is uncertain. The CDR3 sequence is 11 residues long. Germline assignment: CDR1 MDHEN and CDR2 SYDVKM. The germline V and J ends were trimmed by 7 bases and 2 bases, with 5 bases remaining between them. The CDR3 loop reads CASTSNTEAFF. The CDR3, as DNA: TGTGCCAGCACCTCCAACACTGAAGCTTTCTTT.

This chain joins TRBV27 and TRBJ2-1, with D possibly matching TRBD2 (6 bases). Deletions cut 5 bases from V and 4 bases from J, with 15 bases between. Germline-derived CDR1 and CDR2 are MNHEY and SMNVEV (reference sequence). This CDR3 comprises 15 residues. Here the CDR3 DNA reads TGTGCCAGCAGTCCGACTAGAGAAGCGTACAATGAGCAGTTCTTC. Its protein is CASSPTREAYNEQFF.

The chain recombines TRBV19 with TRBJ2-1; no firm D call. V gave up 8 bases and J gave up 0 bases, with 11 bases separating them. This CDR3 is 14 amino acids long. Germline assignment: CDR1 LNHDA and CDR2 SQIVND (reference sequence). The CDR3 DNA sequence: TGTGCCAGTCGGCGCCTGAGCTCCTACAATGAGCAGTTCTTC. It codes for CASRRLSSYNEQFF.

CDR3 amino acids: CASLRESTDTQYF. The DNA of the CDR3 is TGTGCTAGTTTGCGGGAGAGTACAGATACGCAGTATTTT. The chain carries TRBV12-5 and TRBJ2-3; TRBD2 matches 7 bases. V trimming: 8 bases; J trimming: 3 bases; junction bases outside the gene matches: 5. In germline, CDR1 is LGHNT, CDR2 FRNRAP. The CDR3 runs 13 residues.

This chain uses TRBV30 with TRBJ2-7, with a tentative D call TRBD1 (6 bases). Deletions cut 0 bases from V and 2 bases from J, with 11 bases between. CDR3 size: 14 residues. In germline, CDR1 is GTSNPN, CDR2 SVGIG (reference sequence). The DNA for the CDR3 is TGTGCCTGGAGTGTAGGGGGAGAGCCCTACGAGCAGTACTTC. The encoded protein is CAWSVGGEPYEQYF. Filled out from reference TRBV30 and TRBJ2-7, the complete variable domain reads SQTIHQWPATLVQPVGSPLSLECTVEGTSNPNLYWYRQAAGRGLQLLFYSVGIGQISSEVPQNLSASRPQDRQFILSSKKLLLSDSGFYLCAWSVGGEPYEQYFGPGTRLTVT.

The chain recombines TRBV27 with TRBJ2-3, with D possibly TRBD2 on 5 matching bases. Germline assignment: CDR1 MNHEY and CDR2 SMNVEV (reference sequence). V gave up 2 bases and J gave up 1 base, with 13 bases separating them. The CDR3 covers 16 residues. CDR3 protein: CASSLGLALGTDTQYF. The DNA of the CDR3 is TGTGCCAGCAGTTTAGGGCTAGCTCTTGGCACAGATACGCAGTATTTT.